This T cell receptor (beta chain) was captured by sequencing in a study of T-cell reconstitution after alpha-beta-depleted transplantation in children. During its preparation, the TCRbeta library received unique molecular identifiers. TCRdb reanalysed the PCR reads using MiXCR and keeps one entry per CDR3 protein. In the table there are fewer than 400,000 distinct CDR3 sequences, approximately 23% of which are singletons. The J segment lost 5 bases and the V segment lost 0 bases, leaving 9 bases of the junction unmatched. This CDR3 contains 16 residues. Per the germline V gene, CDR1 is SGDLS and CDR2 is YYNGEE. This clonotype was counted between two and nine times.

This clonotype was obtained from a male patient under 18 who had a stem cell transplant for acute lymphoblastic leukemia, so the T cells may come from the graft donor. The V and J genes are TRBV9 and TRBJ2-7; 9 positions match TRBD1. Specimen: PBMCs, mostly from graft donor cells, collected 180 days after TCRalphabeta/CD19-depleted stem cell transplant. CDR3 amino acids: CASSVATGTGYHEQYF. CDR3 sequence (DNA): TGTGCCAGCAGCGTAGCGACCGGGACAGGGTACCACGAGCAGTACTTC.